A single sample gave rise to the 12 T cell receptor beta chains below, sequenced in a study of shared clonotypes between healthy human individuals. Only in-frame clones appear in the TCRdb table, and some are missing; sequencing was by immunoSEQ multiplex PCR. Of 1,100,000 or so clones listed, 78% were seen once; the top ten hold more than 0.5%. Material for sequencing was memory CD4+ T cells from PBMCs. As to subset: CD45RA-negative fraction. These receptors originate from a man aged 18 to 35 in good health. Some clones in this sample may be carry-over from other donors' samples.

The rearrangement joins TRBV5-6 to TRBJ1-1, with TRBD1 matching over 12 bases. There are 16 residues in the CDR3. The trim removed 3 bases at V and 5 bases at J, leaving 8 bases unmatched. Germline V gives CDR1 SGHDT, CDR2 YYEEEE. The CDR3 spells CASSWGQGARGTEAFF. The CDR3 DNA is TGTGCCAGCAGCTGGGGACAGGGGGCGCGAGGAACTGAAGCTTTCTTT. Filled out from reference TRBV5-6 and TRBJ1-1, the complete variable domain reads DAGVTQSPTHLIKTRGQQVTLRCSPKSGHDTVSWYQQALGQGPQFIFQYYEEEERQRGNFPDRFSGHQFPNYSSELNVNALLLGDSALYLCASSWGQGARGTEAFFGQGTRLTVV.

The chain combines TRBV28 with TRBJ1-4, with D tentatively TRBD1 (5 bases). CDR3 length: 13 residues. V was trimmed by 7 bases and J by 0 bases, leaving 6 bases between them. Germline CDR1 is MDHEN and CDR2 is SYDVKM. This CDR3 is CASKGPTNEKLFF. CDR3 nucleotides: TGTGCCAGCAAGGGACCAACTAATGAAAAACTGTTTTTT.

J is TRBJ1-4 and V is TRBV7-8, with a weak D call TRBD1 (5 bases). The V gene's germline CDR1 is SGHVS and CDR2 FQNEAQ. Trimming pared 1 base from V and 7 bases from J, leaving 13 bases between. The length of the CDR3 is 15 residues. CDR3 nucleotide sequence: TGTGCCAGCAGCTTAGGACAGAGGGGAGGTGAAAAACTGTTTTTT. This sequence encodes CASSLGQRGGEKLFF. The variable domain in full, completed from reference TRBV7-8 and TRBJ1-4, reads GAGVSQSPRYKVAKRGQDVALRCDPISGHVSLFWYQQALGQGPEFLTYFQNEAQLDKSGLPSDRFFAERPEGSVSTLKIQRTQQEDSAVYLCASSLGQRGGEKLFFGSGTQLSVL.

This chain uses TRBV12-5 with TRBJ2-1; 10 bases line up with TRBD2. V was clipped by 2 bases and J by 6 bases; unmatched bases: 10. This CDR3 spans 17 amino acids. CDR1 and CDR2 from the germline V gene are LGHNT and FRNRAP. The CDR3 DNA reads as TGTGCTAGTGGTTTGTGGCTAGCGGGAGACCCAACCAATGAGCAGTTCTTC. Residues: CASGLWLAGDPTNEQFF.

The rearrangement uses TRBV18 and TRBJ2-2, with TRBD2 matching over 11 bases. Looked up from germline, CDR1 is KGHSH and CDR2 is LQKENI. Unmatched junction bases numbered 4, after V lost 2 bases and J lost 5 bases. The CDR3 covers 16 residues. CDR3 residues: CASSPTSGRVTGELFF. Written as DNA, the CDR3 is TGTGCCAGCTCACCAACTAGCGGGAGAGTTACCGGGGAGCTGTTTTTT.

The V gene is TRBV28, the J gene TRBJ2-5; TRBD2 aligns across 8 bases. The germline V gene has CDR1 MDHEN and CDR2 SYDVKM. V shed 7 bases and J 4 bases; nucleotides not matched to a gene: 5. The CDR3 contains 13 residues. CDR3: CASMKAGVETQYF. The CDR3 region has the DNA TGTGCCAGCATGAAAGCGGGAGTAGAGACCCAGTACTTC.

The chain uses TRBV5-1 and TRBJ2-3, with D unresolved. The V and J ends lost 0 bases and 4 bases respectively, with 9 bases between them. The CDR3 has 14 amino acids. Germline loops: CDR1 SGHRS, CDR2 YFSETQ. The CDR3 loop reads CASSLANRADTQYF. CDR3 nucleotides: TGCGCCAGCAGCTTGGCCAACCGGGCAGATACGCAGTATTTT.

CDR3 protein: CASSLGQGIDTQYF. The CDR3 nucleotides read TGTGCCAGCAGCCTGGGACAGGGGATAGATACGCAGTATTTT. The J gene is TRBJ2-3, the V gene TRBV7-9; the match to TRBD1 covers 10 bases. From germline, CDR1 is SEHNR and CDR2 FQNEAQ (reference sequence). This CDR3 region has 14 residues. The V segment lost 5 bases and the J segment 5 bases; nucleotides outside the gene matches: 4.

The J gene is TRBJ1-1, the V gene TRBV7-2; D is ambiguous. The CDR3 extends over 13 amino acids. Germline CDR1 reads SGHTA; CDR2 reads FQGNSA. V was trimmed by 5 bases and J by 1 base, leaving 8 bases between them. The CDR3 is CASSHGPNTEAFF. The CDR3 coding sequence is TGTGCCAGCAGCCACGGACCGAACACTGAAGCTTTCTTT.

This clone was seen a few times. The chain joins TRBV5-5 to TRBJ2-7, with a tentative D call TRBD2 (6 bases). The CDR3 totals 14 residues. The germline V gene has CDR1 SGHKS and CDR2 YYEKEE (reference sequence). Trimming stripped 4 bases from V and 0 bases from J, with 11 bases between. CDR3 amino acids: CASSPMGGSYEQYF. CDR3 DNA sequence: TGTGCCAGCAGCCCAATGGGGGGCTCCTACGAGCAGTACTTC.

The gene calls are TRBV28 and TRBJ2-1; D is uncertain. The length of the CDR3 is 14 residues. Germline V gives CDR1 MDHEN, CDR2 SYDVKM. V lost 4 bases, J lost 0 bases, and 7 bases lay in between. The CDR3 DNA reads TGTGCCAGCAGTTACCCCGGCTCCTACAATGAGCAGTTCTTC. It specifies CASSYPGSYNEQFF.

The J gene is TRBJ1-3, the V gene TRBV9; tentatively, D is TRBD1 (6 bases). CDR1 and CDR2 (germline): SGDLS, YYNGEE. The CDR3 is 15 residues long. Trimming left V 3 bases short and J 0 bases short, with 10 bases between. CDR3: CASSARTASGNTIYF. The DNA for the CDR3 is TGTGCCAGCAGCGCGCGGACAGCCTCTGGAAACACCATATATTTT.